This TCR beta chain was obtained from a study of T cells in localized non-small cell lung cancer. Study results and limitations: There were a median roughly 60 of the top 100 tumor clones appearing in adjacent lung. The study found T cell clonality highest in uninvolved adjacent lung, above tumor.

V dropped 1 base and J dropped 6; count of bases not matched to a gene: 12. CDR1 is MNHNS, CDR2 SASEGT, per germline. The CDR3 spans 16 residues. Produced via immunoSEQ multiplex PCR; TCRdb's table is partial and in-frame only. Here the sample spans roughly 40,000 clones, around nine tenths being singletons. This clone has only a few counts. The antigen remains undetermined. The material was peripheral blood, obtained before any cancer treatment. The TCR comes from a woman aged 35 to 69 with stage I lung adenocarcinoma. V and J are TRBV6-1 and TRBJ2-7; TRBD2 matches 7 bases. The DNA of the CDR3 is TGTGCCAGCAGTGAAGGGTGGGGCGGGAGAAGTTCCGAGCAGTACTTC. Protein product: CASSEGWGGRSSEQYF.